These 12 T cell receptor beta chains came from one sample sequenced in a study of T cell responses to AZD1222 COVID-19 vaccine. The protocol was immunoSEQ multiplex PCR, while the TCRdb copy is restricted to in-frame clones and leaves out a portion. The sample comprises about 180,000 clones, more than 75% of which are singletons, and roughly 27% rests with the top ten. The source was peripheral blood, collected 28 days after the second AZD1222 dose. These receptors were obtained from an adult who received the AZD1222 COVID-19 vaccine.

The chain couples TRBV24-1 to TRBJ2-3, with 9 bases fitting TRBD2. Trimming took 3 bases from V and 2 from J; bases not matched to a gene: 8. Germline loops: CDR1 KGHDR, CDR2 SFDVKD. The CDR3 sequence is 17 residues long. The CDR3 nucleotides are TGTGCCACCAGTGATCCGGCTAGCGGGGCCTACACAGATACGCAGTATTTT. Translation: CATSDPASGAYTDTQYF.

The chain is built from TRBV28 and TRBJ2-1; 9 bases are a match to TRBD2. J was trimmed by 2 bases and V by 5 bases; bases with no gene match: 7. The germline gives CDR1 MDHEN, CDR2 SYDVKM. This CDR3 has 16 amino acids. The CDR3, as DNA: TGTGCCAGCAGTCCCCCCCTAGCGGGACCCTACAATGAGCAGTTCTTC. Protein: CASSPPLAGPYNEQFF.

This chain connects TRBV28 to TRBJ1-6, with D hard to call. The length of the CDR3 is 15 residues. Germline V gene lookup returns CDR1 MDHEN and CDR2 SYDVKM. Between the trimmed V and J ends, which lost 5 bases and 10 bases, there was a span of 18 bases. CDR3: CASSPAEGRSSPLHF. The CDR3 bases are TGTGCCAGCAGTCCGGCAGAGGGTAGGAGCTCACCCCTCCACTTT.

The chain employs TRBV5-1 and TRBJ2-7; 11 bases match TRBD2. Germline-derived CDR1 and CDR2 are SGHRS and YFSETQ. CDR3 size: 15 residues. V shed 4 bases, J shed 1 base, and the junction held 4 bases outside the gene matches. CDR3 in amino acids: CASSQTSGVSYEQYF. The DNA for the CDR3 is TGCGCCAGCAGCCAGACTAGCGGGGTATCCTACGAGCAGTACTTC. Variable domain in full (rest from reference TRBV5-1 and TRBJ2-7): KAGVTQTPRYLIKTRGQQVTLSCSPISGHRSVSWYQQTPGQGLQFLFEYFSETQRNKGNFPGRFSGRQFSNSRSEMNVSTLELGDSALYLCASSQTSGVSYEQYFGPGTRLTVT.

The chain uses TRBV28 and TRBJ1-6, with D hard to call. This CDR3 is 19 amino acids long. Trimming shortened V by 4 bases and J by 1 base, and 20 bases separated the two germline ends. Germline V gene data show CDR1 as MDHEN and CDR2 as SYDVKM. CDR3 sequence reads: CASSSPLDSQRSYNSPLHF. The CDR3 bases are TGTGCCAGCAGTTCCCCACTAGATTCGCAGAGATCCTATAATTCACCCCTCCACTTT.

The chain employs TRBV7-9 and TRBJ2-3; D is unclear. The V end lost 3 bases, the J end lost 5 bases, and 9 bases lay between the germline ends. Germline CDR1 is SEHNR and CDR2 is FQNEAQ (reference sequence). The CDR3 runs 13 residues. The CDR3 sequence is CASSFLAGDTQYF. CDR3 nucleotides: TGTGCCAGCAGCTTCTTAGCAGGAGATACGCAGTATTTT.

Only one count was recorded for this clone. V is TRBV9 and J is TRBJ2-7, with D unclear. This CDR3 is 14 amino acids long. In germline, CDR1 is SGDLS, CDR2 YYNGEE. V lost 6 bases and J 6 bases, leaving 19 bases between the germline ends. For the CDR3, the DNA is TGTGCCAGCACCGACCCGCTGGACCGCCCCGAGCAGTACTTC. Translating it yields CASTDPLDRPEQYF.

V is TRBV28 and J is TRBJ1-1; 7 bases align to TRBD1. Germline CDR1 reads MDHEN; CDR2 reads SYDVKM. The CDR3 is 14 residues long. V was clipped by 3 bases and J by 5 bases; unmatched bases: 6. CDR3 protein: CASSLAGGGTEAFF. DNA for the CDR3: TGTGCCAGCAGTTTGGCAGGGGGAGGGACTGAAGCTTTCTTT.

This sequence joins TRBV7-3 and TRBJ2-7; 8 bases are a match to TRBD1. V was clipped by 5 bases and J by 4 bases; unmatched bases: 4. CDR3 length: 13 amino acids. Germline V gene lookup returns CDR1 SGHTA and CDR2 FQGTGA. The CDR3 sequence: CASSERQGYEQYF. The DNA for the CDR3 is TGTGCCAGCAGCGAGAGACAGGGGTACGAGCAGTACTTC.

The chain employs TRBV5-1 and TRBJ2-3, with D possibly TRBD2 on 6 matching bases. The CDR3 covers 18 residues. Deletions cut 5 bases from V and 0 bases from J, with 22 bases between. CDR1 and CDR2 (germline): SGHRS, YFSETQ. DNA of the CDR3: TGCGCCAGCAGGATCCAATATCCAGCGGGTGTTAGCACAGATACGCAGTATTTT. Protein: CASRIQYPAGVSTDTQYF.

In nucleotides, the CDR3 is TGTGCCACCAGTGATGGCAGACCCCCCGGACAGACCCAGTACTTC. It is translated as CATSDGRPPGQTQYF. The chain joins TRBV24-1 to TRBJ2-5; D unclear. The V end was cut by 3 bases, the J end by 6 bases, with 16 bases between. Germline V gives CDR1 KGHDR, CDR2 SFDVKD. The CDR3 is 15 residues long.

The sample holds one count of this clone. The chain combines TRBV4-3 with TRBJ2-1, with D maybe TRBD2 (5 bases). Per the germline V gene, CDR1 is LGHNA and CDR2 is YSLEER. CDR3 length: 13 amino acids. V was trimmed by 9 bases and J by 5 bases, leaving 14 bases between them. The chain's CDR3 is CASISTRDNEQFF. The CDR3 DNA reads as TGCGCCAGTATCTCTACTAGGGACAATGAGCAGTTCTTC.